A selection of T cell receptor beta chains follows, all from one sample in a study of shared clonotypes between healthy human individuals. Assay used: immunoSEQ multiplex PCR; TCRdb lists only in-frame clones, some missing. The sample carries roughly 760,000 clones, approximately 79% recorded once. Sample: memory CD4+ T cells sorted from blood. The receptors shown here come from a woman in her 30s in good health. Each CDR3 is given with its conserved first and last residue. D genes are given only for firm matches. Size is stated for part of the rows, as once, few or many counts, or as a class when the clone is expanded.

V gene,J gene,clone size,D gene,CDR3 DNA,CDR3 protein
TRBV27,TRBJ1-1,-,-,TGTGCCAGCAGTTTATCGATAGGTCGGGACAAGAACACTGAAGCTTTCTTT,CASSLSIGRDKNTEAFF
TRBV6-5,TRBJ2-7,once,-,TGTGCCAGCAGTTCCACAGGGTCCTCCTACGAGCAGTACTTC,CASSSTGSSYEQYF
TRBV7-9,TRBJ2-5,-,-,TGTGCCAGCAGCGAGAGGTGGACAGCAGGGGAGACCCAGTACTTC,CASSERWTAGETQYF
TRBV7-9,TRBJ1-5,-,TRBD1,TGTGCCGACAGGGTTTATAGCAATCAGCCCCAGCATTTT,CADRVYSNQPQHF
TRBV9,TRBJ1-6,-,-,TGTGCCAGCAGCGAGCGGGTGCTTGGTAATTCACCCCTCCACTTT,CASSERVLGNSPLHF
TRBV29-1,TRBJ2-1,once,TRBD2,TGCAGCGTAGATAGCGGGACCCTTTACAATGAGCAGTTCTTC,CSVDSGTLYNEQFF
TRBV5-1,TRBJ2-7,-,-,TGCGCCAGCGGGCGGGACTTATCCTACGAGCAGTACTTC,CASGRDLSYEQYF
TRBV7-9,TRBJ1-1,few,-,TGTGCCAGCAGCTTTCCCACGTACACTGAAGCTTTCTTT,CASSFPTYTEAFF
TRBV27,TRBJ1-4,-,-,TGTGCCAGCAGCCGGAGGGCGATCGGCGAAAAACTGTTTTTT,CASSRRAIGEKLFF
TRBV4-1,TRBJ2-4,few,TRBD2,TGCGCCAGCAGCCAACCACTTGGACTAGTGCAAAACATTCAGTACTTC,CASSQPLGLVQNIQYF
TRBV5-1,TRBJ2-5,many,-,TGCGCCAGCAGTTTTCAGGGAGACCTGTACCAAGAGACCCAGTACTTC,CASSFQGDLYQETQYF
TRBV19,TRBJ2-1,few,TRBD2,TGTGCCAGTAGTAGACCGGGACTAGCTTTCGGTGAGCAGTTCTTC,CASSRPGLAFGEQFF
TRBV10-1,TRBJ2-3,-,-,TGCGCCAGCAGTAACCTCCGGGACAACACAGATACGCAGTATTTT,CASSNLRDNTDTQYF
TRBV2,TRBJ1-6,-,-,TGTGCCAGCAACCTGATGATGGCCCTCCACTTT,CASNLMMALHF
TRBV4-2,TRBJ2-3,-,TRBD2,TGTGCCAGCAGCCAAACGGGGGAGGGAGATACGCAGTATTTT,CASSQTGEGDTQYF
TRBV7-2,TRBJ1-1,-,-,TGTGCCAGCAGCTTAGGTAGAGCTACTGGGACTGAAGCTTTCTTT,CASSLGRATGTEAFF
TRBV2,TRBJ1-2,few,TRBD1,TGTGCCAGCAATACCCGGGACAGGGGGCTGGTTGGCTACACCTTC,CASNTRDRGLVGYTF
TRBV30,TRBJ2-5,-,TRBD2,TGTGCCTCCTCGACCTGGGGGGGAGAGACCCAGTACTTC,CASSTWGGETQYF
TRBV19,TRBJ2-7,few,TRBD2,TGTGCCAGTAGTAAGCCGGGACTAGCGGGATCCGAGCAGTACTTC,CASSKPGLAGSEQYF
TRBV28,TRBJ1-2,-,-,TGTGCCAGCACCACAACCGGGCTTTACAACGGGGGCTACACCTTC,CASTTTGLYNGGYTF
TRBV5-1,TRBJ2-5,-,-,TGCGCCAGCAGCCCCTCTTTCCCGGCAGAGACCCAGTACTTC,CASSPSFPAETQYF
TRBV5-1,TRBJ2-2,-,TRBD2,TGCGCCAGCAGACGTGGGGAGGGGCCAAACACCGGGGAGCTGTTTTTT,CASRRGEGPNTGELFF
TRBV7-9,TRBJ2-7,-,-,TGTGCCAGCAGCTTTTCTATCGGCGAGCAGTACTTC,CASSFSIGEQYF
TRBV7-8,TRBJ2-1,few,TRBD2,TGTGCCAGCAGCTTAGGCGGGAGTCGTTCCTACAATGAGCAGTTCTTC,CASSLGGSRSYNEQFF
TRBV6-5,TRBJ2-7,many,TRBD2,TGTGCCAGCAGTTACTCCCGGACTAGTGCCTACGAGCAGTACTTC,CASSYSRTSAYEQYF
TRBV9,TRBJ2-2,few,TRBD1,TGTGCCAGCAGCCCCTACGACAGGGTCGCCACCGGGGAGCTGTTTTTT,CASSPYDRVATGELFF
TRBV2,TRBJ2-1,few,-,TGTGCCAGCAGTGGGGCGGACCCCTACAATGAGCAGTTCTTC,CASSGADPYNEQFF
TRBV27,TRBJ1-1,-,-,TGTGCCAGCAGTTTACTACGGGGGCGAACTTTCTTT,CASSLLRGRTFF
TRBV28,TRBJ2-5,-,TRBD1,TGTGCCAGCAGTTTAATAACAGGGGGGCAGGAGACCCAGTACTTC,CASSLITGGQETQYF
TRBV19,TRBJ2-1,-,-,TGTGCCAGTAGTACCCTAGCAGATAACAATGAGCAGTTCTTC,CASSTLADNNEQFF
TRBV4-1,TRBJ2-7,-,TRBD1,TGCGCCAGCAGCCAAGATGGTGGGACAGGCAGCTCCTACGAGCAGTACTTC,CASSQDGGTGSSYEQYF
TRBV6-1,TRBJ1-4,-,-,TGTGCCAGCAGTGATTACAGCTCTAATGAAAAACTGTTTTTT,CASSDYSSNEKLFF
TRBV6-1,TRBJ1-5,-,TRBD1,TGTGCCAGCCGACGGGACAGCAAAAACAATCAGCCCCAGCATTTT,CASRRDSKNNQPQHF
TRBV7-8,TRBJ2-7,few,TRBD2,TGTGCCAGCAGCCCCGGGACTAGCGCGCACGAGCAGTACTTC,CASSPGTSAHEQYF
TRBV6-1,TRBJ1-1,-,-,TGTGCCAGCAGTGAAGTCCGCCGGGCCACTGAAGCTTTCTTT,CASSEVRRATEAFF
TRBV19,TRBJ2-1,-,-,TGTGCCAGGCCTACCGACCGTCTGGCGGCGACCTACAATGAGCAGTTCTTC,CARPTDRLAATYNEQFF
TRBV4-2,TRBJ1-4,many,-,TGTGCCAGCAGCCAAAGATATGAAAAACTGTTTTTT,CASSQRYEKLFF
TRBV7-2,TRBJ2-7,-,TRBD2,TGTGCCAGCAGCTTAGCGACCGGTCTAGCGGCCTCCTACGAGCAGTACTTC,CASSLATGLAASYEQYF
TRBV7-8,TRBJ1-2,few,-,TGTGCCAGCAGCTATCTACGGGGCTATGGCTACACCTTC,CASSYLRGYGYTF
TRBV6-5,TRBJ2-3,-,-,TGTGCCAGCAGTATACGCTGGGGGGACACAGATACGCAGTATTTT,CASSIRWGDTDTQYF
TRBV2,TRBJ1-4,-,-,TGTGCCAGCAGTGATGAACAGGGAAGTAATGAAAAACTGTTTTTT,CASSDEQGSNEKLFF
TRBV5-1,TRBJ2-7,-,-,TGCGCCAGCAGCTTGTTCCCAACCTACGAGCAGTACTTC,CASSLFPTYEQYF
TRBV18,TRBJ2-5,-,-,TGTGCCAGCTCAACCCCCACAGAGACCCAGTACTTC,CASSTPTETQYF
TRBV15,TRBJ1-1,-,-,TGTGCCACCAGCAGAGGTGTCCAGGGTGGGGAAGCTTTCTTT,CATSRGVQGGEAFF
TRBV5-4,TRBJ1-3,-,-,TGTGCCAGCAGCAGGTTCGGGGGCGACACCATATATTTT,CASSRFGGDTIYF
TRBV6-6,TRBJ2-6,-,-,TGTGCCAGCAGGGTCTCTGGGGCCAACGTCCTGACTTTC,CASRVSGANVLTF
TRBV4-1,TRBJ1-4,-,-,TGCGCCAGCAGCCAAGTTACAGGCCCGACAACTAATGAAAAACTGTTTTTT,CASSQVTGPTTNEKLFF
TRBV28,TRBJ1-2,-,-,TGTGCCAGCAGTCCCCCCTTGGGGGGTCATGGCTACACCTTC,CASSPPLGGHGYTF
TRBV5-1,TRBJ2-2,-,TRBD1,TGCGCCAGCAGCGTGGACAGGGCGAACACCGGGGAGCTGTTTTTT,CASSVDRANTGELFF
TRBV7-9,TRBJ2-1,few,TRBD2,TGTGCCAGCAGCTTAGGGGCTAGCGGGACCTCCTACAATGAGCAGTTCTTC,CASSLGASGTSYNEQFF
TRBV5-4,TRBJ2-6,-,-,TGTGCCAGCAGCTTGTTGAGGGACTCTGGGGCCAACGTCCTGACTTTC,CASSLLRDSGANVLTF
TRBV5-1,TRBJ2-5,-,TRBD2,TGCGCCAGCAGCATAAGTGGGACTAGTAAAGAGACCCAGTACTTC,CASSISGTSKETQYF
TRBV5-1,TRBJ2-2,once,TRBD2,TGCGCCACAGAGCGGGAGGGCACCGGGGAGCTGTTTTTT,CATEREGTGELFF
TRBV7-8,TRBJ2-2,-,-,TGTGCCAGCAGCTCGAGGGGGGGCCGGGAGCTGTTTTTT,CASSSRGGRELFF
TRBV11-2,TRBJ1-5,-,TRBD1,TGTGCCAGCAGCTTACACGTGGGACAGAATCAGCCCCAGCATTTT,CASSLHVGQNQPQHF
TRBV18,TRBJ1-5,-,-,TGTGCCAGCTCCTCTGACAGAGAATATCAGCCCCAGCATTTT,CASSSDREYQPQHF
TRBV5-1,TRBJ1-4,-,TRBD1,TGCGCCAGCATGGGACAGGGGGCGCCGGGGATGGAAAAACTGTTTTTT,CASMGQGAPGMEKLFF
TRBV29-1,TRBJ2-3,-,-,TGCAGCGCCACCGTTGGGGGGGGCCGGGATACGCAGTATTTT,CSATVGGGRDTQYF